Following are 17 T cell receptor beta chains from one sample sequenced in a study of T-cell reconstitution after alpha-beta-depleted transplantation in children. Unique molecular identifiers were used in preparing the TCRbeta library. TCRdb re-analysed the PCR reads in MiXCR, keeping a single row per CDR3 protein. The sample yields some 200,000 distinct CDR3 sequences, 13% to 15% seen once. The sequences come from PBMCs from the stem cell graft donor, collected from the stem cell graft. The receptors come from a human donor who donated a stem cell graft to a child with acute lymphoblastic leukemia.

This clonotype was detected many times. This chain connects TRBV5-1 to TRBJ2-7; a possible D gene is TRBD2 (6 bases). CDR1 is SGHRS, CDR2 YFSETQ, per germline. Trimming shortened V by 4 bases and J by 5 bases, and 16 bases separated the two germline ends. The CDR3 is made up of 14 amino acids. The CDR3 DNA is TGCGCCAGCAGCATCGATAGGACTAATCACGAGCAGTACTTC. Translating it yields CASSIDRTNHEQYF.

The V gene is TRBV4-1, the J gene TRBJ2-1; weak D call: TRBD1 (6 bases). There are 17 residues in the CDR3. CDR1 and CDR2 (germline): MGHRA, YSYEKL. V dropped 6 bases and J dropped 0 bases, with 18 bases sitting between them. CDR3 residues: CASSAGTRASSYNEQFF. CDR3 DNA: TGCGCCAGCAGTGCCGGGACAAGAGCAAGCTCCTACAATGAGCAGTTCTTC.

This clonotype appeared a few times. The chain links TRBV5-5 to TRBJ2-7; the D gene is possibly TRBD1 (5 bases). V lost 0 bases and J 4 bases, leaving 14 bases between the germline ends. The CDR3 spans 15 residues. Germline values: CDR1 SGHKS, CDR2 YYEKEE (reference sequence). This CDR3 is CASSLDYGAPYEQYF. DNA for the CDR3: TGTGCCAGCAGCTTGGATTATGGGGCCCCTTACGAGCAGTACTTC.

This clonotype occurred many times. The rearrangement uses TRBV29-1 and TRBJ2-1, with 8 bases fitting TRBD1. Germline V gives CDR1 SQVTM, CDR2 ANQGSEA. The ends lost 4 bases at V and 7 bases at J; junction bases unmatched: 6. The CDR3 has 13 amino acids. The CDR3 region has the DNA TGCAGCGTTGCCAGGGGGCGATTGAATGAGCAGTTCTTC. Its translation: CSVARGRLNEQFF.

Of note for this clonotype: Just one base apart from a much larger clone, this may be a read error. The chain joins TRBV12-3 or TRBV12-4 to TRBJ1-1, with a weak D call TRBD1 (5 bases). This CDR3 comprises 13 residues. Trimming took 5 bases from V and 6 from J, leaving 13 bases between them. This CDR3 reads CASSPHLGAEAFF. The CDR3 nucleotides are TGTGCCAGCAGTCCGCATTTGGGGGCTGAAGCTTTCTTT.

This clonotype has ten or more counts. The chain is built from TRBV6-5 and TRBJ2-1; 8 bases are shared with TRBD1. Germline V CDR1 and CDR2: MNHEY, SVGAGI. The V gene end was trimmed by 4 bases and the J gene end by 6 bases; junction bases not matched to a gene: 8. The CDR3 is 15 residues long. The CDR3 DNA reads TGTGCCAGCAGTTCCCCTTTTGACAGGGGCAATGAGCAGTTCTTC. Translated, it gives CASSSPFDRGNEQFF.

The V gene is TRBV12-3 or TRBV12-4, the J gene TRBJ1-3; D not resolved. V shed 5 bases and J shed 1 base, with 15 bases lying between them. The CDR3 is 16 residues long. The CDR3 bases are TGTGCCAGCAGTCCTCCCCGCCTCCAATCTGGAAACACCATATATTTT. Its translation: CASSPPRLQSGNTIYF.

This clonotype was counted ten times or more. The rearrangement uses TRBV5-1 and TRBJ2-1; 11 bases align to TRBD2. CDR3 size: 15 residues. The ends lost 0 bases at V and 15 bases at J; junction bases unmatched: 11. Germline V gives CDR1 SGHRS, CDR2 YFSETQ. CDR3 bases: TGCGCCAGCAGCTTGGTAACGGGACTAGCGGTCTCGTCGTTCTTC. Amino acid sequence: CASSLVTGLAVSSFF.

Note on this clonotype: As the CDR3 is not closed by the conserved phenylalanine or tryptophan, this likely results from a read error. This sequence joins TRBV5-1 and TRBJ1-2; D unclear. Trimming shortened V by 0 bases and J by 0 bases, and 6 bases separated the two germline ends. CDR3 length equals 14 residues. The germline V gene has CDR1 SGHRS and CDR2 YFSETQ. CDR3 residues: CASSLGTSNYGYTL. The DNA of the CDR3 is TGCGCCAGCAGCTTGGGGACGTCTAACTATGGCTACACCTTA.

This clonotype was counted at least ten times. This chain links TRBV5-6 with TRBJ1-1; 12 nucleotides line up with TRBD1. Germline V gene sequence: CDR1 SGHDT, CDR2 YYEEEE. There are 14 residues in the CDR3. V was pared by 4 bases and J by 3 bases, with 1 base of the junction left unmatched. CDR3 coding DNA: TGTGCCAGCAGCGGGGACAGGGGGCACACTGAAGCTTTCTTT. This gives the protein CASSGDRGHTEAFF.

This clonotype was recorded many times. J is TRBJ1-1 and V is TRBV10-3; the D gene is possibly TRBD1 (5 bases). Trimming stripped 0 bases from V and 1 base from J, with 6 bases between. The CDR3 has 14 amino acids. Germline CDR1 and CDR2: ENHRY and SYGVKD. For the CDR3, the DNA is TGTGCCATCAGTGAGTCGACAGAGAACACTGAAGCTTTCTTT. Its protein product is CAISESTENTEAFF.

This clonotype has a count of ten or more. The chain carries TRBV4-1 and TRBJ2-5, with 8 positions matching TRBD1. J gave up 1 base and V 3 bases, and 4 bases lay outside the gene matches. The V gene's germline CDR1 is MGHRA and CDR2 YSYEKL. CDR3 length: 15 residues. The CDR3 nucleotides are TGCGCCAGCAGCCAGACAGGGGAGCTCCAAGAGACCCAGTACTTC. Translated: CASSQTGELQETQYF.

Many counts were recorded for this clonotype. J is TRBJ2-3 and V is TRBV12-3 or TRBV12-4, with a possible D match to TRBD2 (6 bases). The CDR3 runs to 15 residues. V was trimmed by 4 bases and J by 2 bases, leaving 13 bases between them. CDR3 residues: CASSWGTSNTDTQYF. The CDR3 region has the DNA TGTGCCAGCAGTTGGGGGACTTCGAACACAGATACGCAGTATTTT.

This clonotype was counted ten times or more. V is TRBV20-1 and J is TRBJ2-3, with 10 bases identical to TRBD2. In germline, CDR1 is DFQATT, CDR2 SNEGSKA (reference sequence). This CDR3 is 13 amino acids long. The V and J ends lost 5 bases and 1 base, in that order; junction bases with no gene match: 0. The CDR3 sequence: CSAGLAGTDTQYF. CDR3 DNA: TGCAGTGCTGGACTAGCGGGCACAGATACGCAGTATTTT.

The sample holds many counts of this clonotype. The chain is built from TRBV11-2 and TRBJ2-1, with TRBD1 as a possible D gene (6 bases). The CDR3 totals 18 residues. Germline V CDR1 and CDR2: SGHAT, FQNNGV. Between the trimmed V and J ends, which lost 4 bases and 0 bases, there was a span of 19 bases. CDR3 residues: CASSSRPRTDSSYNEQFF. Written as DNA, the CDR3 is TGTGCCAGCAGCTCCCGACCCAGGACAGATAGCTCCTACAATGAGCAGTTCTTC.

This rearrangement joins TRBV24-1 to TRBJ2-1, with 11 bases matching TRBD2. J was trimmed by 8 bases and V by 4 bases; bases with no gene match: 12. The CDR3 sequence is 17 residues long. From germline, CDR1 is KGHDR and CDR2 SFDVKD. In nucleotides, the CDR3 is TGTGCCACCAGTGAAGGGGGACTAGCGGTCGCCCGGGATGAGCAGTTCTTC. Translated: CATSEGGLAVARDEQFF.

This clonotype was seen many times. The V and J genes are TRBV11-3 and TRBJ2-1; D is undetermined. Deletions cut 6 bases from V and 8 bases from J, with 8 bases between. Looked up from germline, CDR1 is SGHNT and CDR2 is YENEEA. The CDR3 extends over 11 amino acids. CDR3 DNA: TGTGCCAGCAGGTGGTACGATGAGCAGTTCTTC. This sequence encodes CASRWYDEQFF. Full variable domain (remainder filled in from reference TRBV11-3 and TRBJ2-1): EAGVVQSPRYKIIEKKQPVAFWCNPISGHNTLYWYLQNLGQGPELLIRYENEEAVDDSQLPKDRFSAERLKGVDSTLKIQPAELGDSAVYLCASRWYDEQFFGPGTRLTVL.